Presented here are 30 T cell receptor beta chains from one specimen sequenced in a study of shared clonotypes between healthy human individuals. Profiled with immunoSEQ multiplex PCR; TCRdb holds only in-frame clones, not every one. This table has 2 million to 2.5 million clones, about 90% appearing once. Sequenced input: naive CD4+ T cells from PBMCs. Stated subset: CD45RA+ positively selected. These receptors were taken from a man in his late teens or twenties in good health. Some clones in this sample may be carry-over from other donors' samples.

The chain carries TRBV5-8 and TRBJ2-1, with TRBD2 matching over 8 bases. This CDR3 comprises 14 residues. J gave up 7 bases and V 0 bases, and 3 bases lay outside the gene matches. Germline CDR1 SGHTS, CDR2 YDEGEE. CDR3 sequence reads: CASSLAGGVNEQFF. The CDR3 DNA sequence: TGTGCCAGCAGCTTGGCGGGAGGGGTGAATGAGCAGTTCTTC.

CDR3 in amino acids: CATSRVAGNQETQYF. CDR3 DNA: TGTGCCACCAGCAGAGTGGCAGGGAACCAAGAGACCCAGTACTTC. This sequence joins TRBV15 and TRBJ2-5, with D maybe TRBD1 (5 bases). The germline V gene has CDR1 LNHNV and CDR2 YYDKDF (reference sequence). The V and J ends lost 1 base and 0 bases respectively, with 9 bases between them. The CDR3 is 15 amino acids.

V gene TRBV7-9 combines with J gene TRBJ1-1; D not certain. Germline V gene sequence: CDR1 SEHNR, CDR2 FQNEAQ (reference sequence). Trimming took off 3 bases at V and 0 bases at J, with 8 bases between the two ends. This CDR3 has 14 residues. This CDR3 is CASSFWGLNTEAFF. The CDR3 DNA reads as TGTGCCAGCAGCTTTTGGGGATTGAACACTGAAGCTTTCTTT.

The CDR3 is CSVAGRGADTQYF. CDR3 DNA: TGCAGCGTCGCAGGGAGGGGGGCAGATACGCAGTATTTT. V gene TRBV29-1 combines with J gene TRBJ2-3; tentatively, D is TRBD2 (7 bases). CDR3 length equals 13 residues. The germline V gene encodes CDR1 SQVTM and CDR2 ANQGSEA. The germline V and J ends were trimmed by 6 bases and 4 bases, with 14 bases remaining between them.

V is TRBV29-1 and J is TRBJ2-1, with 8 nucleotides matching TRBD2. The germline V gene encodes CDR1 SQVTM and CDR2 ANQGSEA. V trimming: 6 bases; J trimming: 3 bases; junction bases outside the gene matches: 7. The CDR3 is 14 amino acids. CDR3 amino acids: CSVPKLADYNEQFF. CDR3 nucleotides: TGCAGCGTCCCAAAACTAGCGGACTACAATGAGCAGTTCTTC.

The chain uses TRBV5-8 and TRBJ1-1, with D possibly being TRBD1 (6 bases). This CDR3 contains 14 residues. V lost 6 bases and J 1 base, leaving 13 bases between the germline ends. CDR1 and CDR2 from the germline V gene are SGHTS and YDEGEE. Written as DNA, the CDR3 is TGTGCCAGCACCCGACAGGCAACGAACACTGAAGCTTTCTTT. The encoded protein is CASTRQATNTEAFF.

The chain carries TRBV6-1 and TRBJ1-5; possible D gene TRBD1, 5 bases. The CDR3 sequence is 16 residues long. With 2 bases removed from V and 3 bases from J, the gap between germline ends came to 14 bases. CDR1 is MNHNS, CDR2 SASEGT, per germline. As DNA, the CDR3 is TGTGCCAGCAGTGAACGGGCAGGGAGGTACAATCAGCCCCAGCATTTT. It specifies CASSERAGRYNQPQHF.

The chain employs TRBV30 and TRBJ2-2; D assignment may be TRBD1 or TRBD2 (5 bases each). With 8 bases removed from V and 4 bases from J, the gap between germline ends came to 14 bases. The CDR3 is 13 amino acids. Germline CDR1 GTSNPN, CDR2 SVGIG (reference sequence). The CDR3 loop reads CARGYLGTGELFF. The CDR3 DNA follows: TGTGCCCGGGGCTACCTGGGCACCGGGGAGCTGTTTTTT.

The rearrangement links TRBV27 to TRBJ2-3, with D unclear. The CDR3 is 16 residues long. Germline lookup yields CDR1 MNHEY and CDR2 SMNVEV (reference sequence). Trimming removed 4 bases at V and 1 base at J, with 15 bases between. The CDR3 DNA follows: TGTGCCAGCAGTTCCAGACCGCTACCGGGCACAGATACGCAGTATTTT. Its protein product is CASSSRPLPGTDTQYF.

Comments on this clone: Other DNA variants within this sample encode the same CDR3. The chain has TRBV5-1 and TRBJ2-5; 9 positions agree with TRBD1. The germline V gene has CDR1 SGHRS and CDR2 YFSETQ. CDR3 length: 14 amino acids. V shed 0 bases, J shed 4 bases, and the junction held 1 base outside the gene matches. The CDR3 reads CASSLGTGVETQYF. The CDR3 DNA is TGCGCCAGCAGCTTGGGGACAGGGGTAGAGACCCAGTACTTC.

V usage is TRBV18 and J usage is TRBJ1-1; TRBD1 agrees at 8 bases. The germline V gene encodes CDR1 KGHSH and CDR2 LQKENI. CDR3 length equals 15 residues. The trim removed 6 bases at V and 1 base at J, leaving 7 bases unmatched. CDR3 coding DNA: TGTGCCAGCTCTCGGACAGGGAGTGGGAACACTGAAGCTTTCTTT. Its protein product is CASSRTGSGNTEAFF.

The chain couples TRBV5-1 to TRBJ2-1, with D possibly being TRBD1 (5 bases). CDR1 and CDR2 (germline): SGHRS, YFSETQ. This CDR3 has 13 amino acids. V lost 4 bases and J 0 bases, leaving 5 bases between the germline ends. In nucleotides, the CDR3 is TGCGCCAGCAGCCAGGGCTCCTACAATGAGCAGTTCTTC. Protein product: CASSQGSYNEQFF.

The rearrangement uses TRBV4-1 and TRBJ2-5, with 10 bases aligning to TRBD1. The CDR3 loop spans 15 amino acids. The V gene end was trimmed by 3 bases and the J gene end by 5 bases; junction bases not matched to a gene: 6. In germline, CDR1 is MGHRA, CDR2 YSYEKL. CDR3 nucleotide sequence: TGCGCCAGCAGCCACCGACAGGGGGCTTGGGAGACCCAGTACTTC. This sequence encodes CASSHRQGAWETQYF.

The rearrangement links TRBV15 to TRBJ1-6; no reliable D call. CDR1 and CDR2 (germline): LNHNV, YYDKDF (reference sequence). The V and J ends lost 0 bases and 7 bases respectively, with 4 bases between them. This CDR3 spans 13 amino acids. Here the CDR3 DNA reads TGTGCCACCAGCAGAGACGGGAATTCACCCCTCCACTTT. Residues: CATSRDGNSPLHF.

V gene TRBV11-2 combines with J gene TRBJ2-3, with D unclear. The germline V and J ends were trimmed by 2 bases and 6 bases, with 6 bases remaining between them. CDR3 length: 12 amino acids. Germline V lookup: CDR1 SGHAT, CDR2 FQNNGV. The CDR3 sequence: CASSLPQDTQYF. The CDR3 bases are TGTGCCAGCAGCTTACCTCAGGATACGCAGTATTTT.

The CDR3 loop is CASSYSRAAGTEAFF. The CDR3 coding sequence is TGTGCCAGCAGTTACTCACGGGCCGCGGGAACTGAAGCTTTCTTT. The chain employs TRBV6-5 and TRBJ1-1; no firm D call. CDR1 is MNHEY and CDR2 is SVGAGI in the germline V gene. CDR3 size: 15 residues. V lost 0 bases to trimming and J lost 5 bases, with 13 bases between them.

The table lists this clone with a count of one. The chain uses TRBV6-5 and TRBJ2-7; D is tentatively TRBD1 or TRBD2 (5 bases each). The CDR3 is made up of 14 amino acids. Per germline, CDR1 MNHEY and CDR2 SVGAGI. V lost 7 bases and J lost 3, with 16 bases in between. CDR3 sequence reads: CASKETRGGYEQYF. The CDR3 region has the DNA TGTGCCAGCAAGGAAACGAGGGGCGGCTACGAGCAGTACTTC.

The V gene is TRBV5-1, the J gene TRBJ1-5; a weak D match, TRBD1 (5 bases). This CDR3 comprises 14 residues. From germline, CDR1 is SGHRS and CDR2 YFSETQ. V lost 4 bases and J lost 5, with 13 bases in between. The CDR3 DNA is TGCGCCAGCAGCCCAGGGTTGCCCGATCAGCCCCAGCATTTT. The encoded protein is CASSPGLPDQPQHF.

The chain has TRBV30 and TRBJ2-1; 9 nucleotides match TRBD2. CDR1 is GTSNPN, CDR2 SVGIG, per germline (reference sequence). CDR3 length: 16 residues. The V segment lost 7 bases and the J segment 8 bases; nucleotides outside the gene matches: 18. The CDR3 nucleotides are TGTGCCTCGGAAGGAATAGCGGGAGTTGGTATGGATGAGCAGTTCTTC. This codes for CASEGIAGVGMDEQFF.

The CDR3 reads CASSRGQGQGYEQYF. The CDR3 bases are TGTGCCAGCTCACGCGGACAGGGGCAAGGATACGAGCAGTACTTC. The chain uses TRBV18 and TRBJ2-7, with 9 nucleotides matching TRBD1. This CDR3 is built from 15 residues. J gave up 4 bases and V 4 bases, and 8 bases lay outside the gene matches. CDR1 is KGHSH, CDR2 LQKENI, per germline.

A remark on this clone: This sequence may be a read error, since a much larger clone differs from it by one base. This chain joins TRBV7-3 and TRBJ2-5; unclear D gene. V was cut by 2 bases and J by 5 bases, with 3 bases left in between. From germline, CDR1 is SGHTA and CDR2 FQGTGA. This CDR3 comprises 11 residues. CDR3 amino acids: CASSLVETQYF. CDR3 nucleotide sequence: TGTGCCAGCAGCTTAGTGGAGACCCAGTACTTC. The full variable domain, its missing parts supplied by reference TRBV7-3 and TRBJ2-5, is GAGVSQTPSNKVTEKGKYVELRCDPISGHTALYWYRQSLGQGPEFLIYFQGTGAADDSGLPNDRFFAVRPEGSVSTLKIQRTERGDSAVYLCASSLVETQYFGPGTRLLVL.

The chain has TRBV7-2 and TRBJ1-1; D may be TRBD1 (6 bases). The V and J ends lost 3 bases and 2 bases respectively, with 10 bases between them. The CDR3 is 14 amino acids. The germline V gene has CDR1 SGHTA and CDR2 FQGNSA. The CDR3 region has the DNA TGTGCCAGCAGCTTCAACAGGGTCAACACTGAAGCTTTCTTT. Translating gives CASSFNRVNTEAFF.

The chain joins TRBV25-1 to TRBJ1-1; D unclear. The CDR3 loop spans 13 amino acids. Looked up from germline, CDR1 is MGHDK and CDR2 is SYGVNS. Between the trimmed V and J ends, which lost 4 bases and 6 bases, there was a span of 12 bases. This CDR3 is CASSGPPASEAFF. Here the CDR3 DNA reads TGTGCCAGCAGTGGGCCCCCGGCGTCTGAAGCTTTCTTT.

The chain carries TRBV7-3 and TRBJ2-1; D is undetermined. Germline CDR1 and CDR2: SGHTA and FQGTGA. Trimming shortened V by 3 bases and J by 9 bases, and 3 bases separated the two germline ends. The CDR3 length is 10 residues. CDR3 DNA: TGTGCCAGCAGCTTGTTTGAGCAGTTCTTC. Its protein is CASSLFEQFF.

Written as DNA, the CDR3 is TGCGCCAGCAGTGAGTCACACGTCCGGCCTAATGATCAGCCCCAGCATTTT. Encoded protein: CASSESHVRPNDQPQHF. The chain employs TRBV10-1 and TRBJ1-5; the D is unclear. V was cut by 0 bases and J by 5 bases, with 17 bases left in between. Germline V gives CDR1 WNHNN, CDR2 SYGVQD (reference sequence). This CDR3 comprises 17 residues.

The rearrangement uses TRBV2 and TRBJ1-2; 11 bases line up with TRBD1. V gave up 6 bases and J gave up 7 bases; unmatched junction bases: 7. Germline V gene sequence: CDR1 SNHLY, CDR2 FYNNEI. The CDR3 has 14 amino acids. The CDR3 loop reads CASRDRTGGGGYTF. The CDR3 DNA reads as TGTGCCAGCAGAGATAGGACAGGGGGCGGTGGCTACACCTTC.

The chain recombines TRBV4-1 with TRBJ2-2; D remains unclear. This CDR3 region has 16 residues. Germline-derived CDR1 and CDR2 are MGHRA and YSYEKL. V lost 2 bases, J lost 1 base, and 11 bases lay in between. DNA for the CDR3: TGCGCCAGCAGCCAACTGCCTGGGCAGAACACCGGGGAGCTGTTTTTT. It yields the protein CASSQLPGQNTGELFF.

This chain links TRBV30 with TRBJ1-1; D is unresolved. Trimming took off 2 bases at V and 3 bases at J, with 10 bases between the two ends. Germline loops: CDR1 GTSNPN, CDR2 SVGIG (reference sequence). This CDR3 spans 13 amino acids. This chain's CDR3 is CAWSSQGYTEAFF. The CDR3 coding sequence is TGTGCCTGGAGTTCCCAAGGTTACACTGAAGCTTTCTTT.

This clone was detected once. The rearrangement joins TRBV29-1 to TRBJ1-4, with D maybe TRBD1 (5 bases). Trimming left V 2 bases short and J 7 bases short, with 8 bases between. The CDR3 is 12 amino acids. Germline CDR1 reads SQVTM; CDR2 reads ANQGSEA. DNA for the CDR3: TGCAGCGTTGAACAGGGTTTTGAAAAACTGTTTTTT. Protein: CSVEQGFEKLFF. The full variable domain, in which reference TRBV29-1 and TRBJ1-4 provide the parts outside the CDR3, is SAVISQKPSRDICQRGTSLTIQCQVDSQVTMMFWYRQQPGQSLTLIATANQGSEATYESGFVIDKFPISRPNLTFSTLTVSNMSPEDSSIYLCSVEQGFEKLFFGSGTQLSVL.

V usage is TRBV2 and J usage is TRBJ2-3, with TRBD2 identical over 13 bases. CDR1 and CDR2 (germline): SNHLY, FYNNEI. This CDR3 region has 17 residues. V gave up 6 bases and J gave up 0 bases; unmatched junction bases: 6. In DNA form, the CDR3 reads TGTGCCAGCAGCCCCGGGACTAGCGGGGTAAGCACAGATACGCAGTATTTT. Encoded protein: CASSPGTSGVSTDTQYF.